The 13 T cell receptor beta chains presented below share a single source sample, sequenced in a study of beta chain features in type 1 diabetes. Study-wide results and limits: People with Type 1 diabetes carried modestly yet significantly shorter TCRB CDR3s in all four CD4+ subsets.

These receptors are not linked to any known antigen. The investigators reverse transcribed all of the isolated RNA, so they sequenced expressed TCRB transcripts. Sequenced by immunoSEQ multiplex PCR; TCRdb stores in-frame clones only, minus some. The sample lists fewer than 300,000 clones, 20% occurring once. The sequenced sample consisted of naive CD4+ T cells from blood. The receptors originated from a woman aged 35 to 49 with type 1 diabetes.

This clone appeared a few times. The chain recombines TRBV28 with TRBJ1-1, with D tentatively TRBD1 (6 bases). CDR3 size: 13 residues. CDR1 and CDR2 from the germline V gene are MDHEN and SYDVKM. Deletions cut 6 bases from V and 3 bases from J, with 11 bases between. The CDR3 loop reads CASRIPGDTEAFF. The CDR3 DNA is TGTGCCAGCAGAATCCCAGGGGACACTGAAGCTTTCTTT. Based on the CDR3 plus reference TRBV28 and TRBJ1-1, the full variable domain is DVKVTQSSRYLVKRTGEKVFLECVQDMDHENMFWYRQDPGLGLRLIYFSYDVKMKEKGDIPEGYSVSREKKERFSLILESASTNQTSMYLCASRIPGDTEAFFGQGTRLTVV.

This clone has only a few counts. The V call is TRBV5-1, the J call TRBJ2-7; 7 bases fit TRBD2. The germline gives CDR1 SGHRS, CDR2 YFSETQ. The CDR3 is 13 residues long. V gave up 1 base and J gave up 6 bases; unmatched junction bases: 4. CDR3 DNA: TGCGCCAGCAGCTTGAGCGGGACCCCCGAGCAGTACTTC. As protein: CASSLSGTPEQYF. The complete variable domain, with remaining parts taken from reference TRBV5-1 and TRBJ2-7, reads KAGVTQTPRYLIKTRGQQVTLSCSPISGHRSVSWYQQTPGQGLQFLFEYFSETQRNKGNFPGRFSGRQFSNSRSEMNVSTLELGDSALYLCASSLSGTPEQYFGPGTRLTVT.

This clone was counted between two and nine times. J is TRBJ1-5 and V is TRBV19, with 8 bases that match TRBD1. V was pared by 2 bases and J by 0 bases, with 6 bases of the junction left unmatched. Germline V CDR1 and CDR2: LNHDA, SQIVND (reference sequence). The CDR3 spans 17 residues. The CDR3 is CASSISGTGDSNQPQHF. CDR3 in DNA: TGTGCCAGTAGTATATCCGGGACAGGAGATAGCAATCAGCCCCAGCATTTT.

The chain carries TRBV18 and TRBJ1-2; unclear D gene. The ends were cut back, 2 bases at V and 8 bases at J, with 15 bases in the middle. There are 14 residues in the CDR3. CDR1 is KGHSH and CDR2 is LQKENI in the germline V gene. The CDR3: CASSPKEVGGGYTF. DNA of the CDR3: TGTGCCAGCTCACCAAAAGAGGTGGGAGGCGGCTACACCTTC.

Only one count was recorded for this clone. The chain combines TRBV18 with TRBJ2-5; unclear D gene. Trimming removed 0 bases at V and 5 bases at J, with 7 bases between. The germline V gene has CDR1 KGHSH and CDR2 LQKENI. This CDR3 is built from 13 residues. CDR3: CASSPPVRETQYF. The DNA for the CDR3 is TGTGCCAGCTCACCACCAGTGAGGGAGACCCAGTACTTC. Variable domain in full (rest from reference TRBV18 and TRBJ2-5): NAGVMQNPRHLVRRRGQEARLRCSPMKGHSHVYWYRQLPEEGLKFMVYLQKENIIDESGMPKERFSAEFPKEGPSILRIQQVVRGDSAAYFCASSPPVRETQYFGPGTRLLVL.

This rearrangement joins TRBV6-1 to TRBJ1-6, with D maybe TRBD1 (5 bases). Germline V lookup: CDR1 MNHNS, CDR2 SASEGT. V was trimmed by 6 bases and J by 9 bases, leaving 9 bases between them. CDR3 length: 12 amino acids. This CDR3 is CASRWRGSPLHF. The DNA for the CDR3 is TGTGCCAGCAGATGGAGGGGTTCACCCCTCCACTTT.

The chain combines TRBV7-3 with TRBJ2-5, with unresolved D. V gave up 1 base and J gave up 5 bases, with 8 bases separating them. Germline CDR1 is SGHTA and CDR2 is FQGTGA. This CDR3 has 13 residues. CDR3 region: CASSLIVGETQYF. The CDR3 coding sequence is TGTGCCAGCAGCTTAATAGTCGGTGAGACCCAGTACTTC.

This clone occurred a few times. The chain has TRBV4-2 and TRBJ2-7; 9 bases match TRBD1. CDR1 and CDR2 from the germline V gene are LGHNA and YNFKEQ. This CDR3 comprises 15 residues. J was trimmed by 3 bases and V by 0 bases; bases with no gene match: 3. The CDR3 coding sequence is TGTGCCAGCAGCCAAGATCCGGGACAGGGCTACGAGCAGTACTTC. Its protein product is CASSQDPGQGYEQYF.

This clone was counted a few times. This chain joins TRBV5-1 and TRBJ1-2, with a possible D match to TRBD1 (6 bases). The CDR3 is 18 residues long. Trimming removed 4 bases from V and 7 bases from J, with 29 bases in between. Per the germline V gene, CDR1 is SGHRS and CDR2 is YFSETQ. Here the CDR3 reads CASSPGGIRDTGRGGYTF. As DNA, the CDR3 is TGCGCCAGCAGCCCGGGGGGTATCCGGGACACCGGTCGCGGTGGCTACACCTTC.

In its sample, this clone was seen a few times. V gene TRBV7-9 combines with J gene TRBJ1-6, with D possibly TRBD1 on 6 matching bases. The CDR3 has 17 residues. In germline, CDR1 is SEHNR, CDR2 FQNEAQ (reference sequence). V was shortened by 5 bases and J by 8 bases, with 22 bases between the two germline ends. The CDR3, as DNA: TGTGCCAGCAGCAAAGAGGGGGTCGGAGAGTATGATTCACCCCTCCACTTT. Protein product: CASSKEGVGEYDSPLHF.

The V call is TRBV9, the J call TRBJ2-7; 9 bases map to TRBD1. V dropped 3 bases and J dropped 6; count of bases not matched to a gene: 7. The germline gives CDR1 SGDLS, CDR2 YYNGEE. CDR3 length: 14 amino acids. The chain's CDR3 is CASSATGTGIEQYF. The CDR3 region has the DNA TGTGCCAGCAGCGCAACCGGGACAGGGATCGAGCAGTACTTC.

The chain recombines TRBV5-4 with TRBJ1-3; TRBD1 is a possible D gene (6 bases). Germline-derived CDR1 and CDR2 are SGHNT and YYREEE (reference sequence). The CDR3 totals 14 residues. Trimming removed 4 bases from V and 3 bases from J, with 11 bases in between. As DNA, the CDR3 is TGTGCCAGCAGCCTGCGGACAGATGGAAACACCATATATTTT. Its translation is CASSLRTDGNTIYF.

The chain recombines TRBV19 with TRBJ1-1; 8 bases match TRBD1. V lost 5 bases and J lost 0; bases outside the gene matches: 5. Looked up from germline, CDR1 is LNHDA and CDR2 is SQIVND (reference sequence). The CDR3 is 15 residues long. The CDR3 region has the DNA TGTGCCAGTAGTTTGACAGGGGCGTTGAACACTGAAGCTTTCTTT. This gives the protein CASSLTGALNTEAFF.